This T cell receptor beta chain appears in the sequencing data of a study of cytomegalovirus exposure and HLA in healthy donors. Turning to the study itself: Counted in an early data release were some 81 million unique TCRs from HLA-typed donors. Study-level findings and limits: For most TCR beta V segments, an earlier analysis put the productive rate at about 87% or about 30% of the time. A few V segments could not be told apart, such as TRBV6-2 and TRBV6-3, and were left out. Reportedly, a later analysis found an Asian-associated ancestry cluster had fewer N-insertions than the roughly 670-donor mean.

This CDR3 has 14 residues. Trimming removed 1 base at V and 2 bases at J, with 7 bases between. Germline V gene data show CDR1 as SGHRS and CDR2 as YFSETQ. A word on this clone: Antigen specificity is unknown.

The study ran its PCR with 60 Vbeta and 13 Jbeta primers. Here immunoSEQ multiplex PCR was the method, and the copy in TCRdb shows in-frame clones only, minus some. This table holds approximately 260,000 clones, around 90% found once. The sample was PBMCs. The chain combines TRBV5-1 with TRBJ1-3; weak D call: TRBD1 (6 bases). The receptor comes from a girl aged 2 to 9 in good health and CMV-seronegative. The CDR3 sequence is CASSLTGTGNTIYF. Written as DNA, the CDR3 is TGCGCCAGCAGCTTGACAGGGACTGGAAACACCATATATTTT. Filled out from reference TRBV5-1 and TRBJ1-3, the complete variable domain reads KAGVTQTPRYLIKTRGQQVTLSCSPISGHRSVSWYQQTPGQGLQFLFEYFSETQRNKGNFPGRFSGRQFSNSRSEMNVSTLELGDSALYLCASSLTGTGNTIYFGEGSWLTVV.